These 27 T cell receptor beta chains were all obtained from the same sample, sequenced in a study of a mutant IDH1 vaccine in newly diagnosed glioma. Their cognate antigens are unknown. Time point defined: week 35, safety follow-up. Topical imiquimod was applied with each vaccine dose, which held 300 ug of mutant IDH1 20-mer peptide. Assay: immunoSEQ multiplex PCR; the TCRdb copy retains only in-frame clones and omits some. The sample includes 60,000 or so clones, around four fifths seen only once; the top ten take around 4.6%. The specimen comprised PBMCs, sampled from a glioma patient whose treatment included an IDH1 peptide vaccine. These receptors were collected from a man in his thirties or forties with glioma.

This chain connects TRBV11-2 to TRBJ1-5; a possible D gene is TRBD1 (5 bases). V was shortened by 1 base and J by 5 bases, with 12 bases between the two germline ends. CDR1 and CDR2 (germline): SGHAT, FQNNGV. There are 15 residues in the CDR3. The CDR3 sequence is CASSLGTGGDQPQHF. In DNA, the CDR3 is TGTGCCAGCAGCTTAGGAACAGGTGGGGATCAGCCCCAGCATTTT.

This rearrangement joins TRBV5-8 to TRBJ2-1; 10 bases line up with TRBD2. The V and J ends lost 3 bases and 0 bases, in that order; junction bases with no gene match: 3. CDR1 SGHTS and CDR2 YDEGEE come from the germline V gene. The CDR3 is made up of 16 amino acids. Here the CDR3 DNA reads TGTGCCAGCAGCTCAATAGCGGGGGGCTCCTACAATGAGCAGTTCTTC. Translating gives CASSSIAGGSYNEQFF.

As for this clone: A junction end diverges from the germline sequence, so it may reflect a read error. The chain carries TRBV9 and TRBJ2-1; 9 bases agree with TRBD2. CDR1 and CDR2 from the germline V gene are SGDLS and YYNGEE. This CDR3 spans 18 amino acids. CDR3 DNA: TGTGCCAGCAGCCAGAGGGGGTGGCTAGCGGGGTCCTCCAATGAGCAGTTCTTC. Its protein is CASSQRGWLAGSSNEQFF.

This chain connects TRBV2 to TRBJ1-5, with 8 bases fitting TRBD1. Germline-derived CDR1 and CDR2 are SNHLY and FYNNEI. This CDR3 spans 16 amino acids. V trimming: 5 bases; J trimming: 0 bases; junction bases outside the gene matches: 6. The CDR3 loop is CASSRTGPYSNQPQHF. CDR3 in DNA: TGTGCCAGCAGTCGGACAGGGCCGTATAGCAATCAGCCCCAGCATTTT.

The chain links TRBV10-1 to TRBJ1-5, with TRBD1 as a possible D gene (6 bases). Trimming cost V 8 bases and J 0 bases, with 17 bases left between them. The CDR3 length is 16 residues. Per germline, CDR1 WNHNN and CDR2 SYGVQD (reference sequence). CDR3 loop: CASLTRGGPSNQPQHF. Written as DNA, the CDR3 is TGCGCCAGCCTGACAAGGGGGGGTCCTAGCAATCAGCCCCAGCATTTT.

The rearrangement joins TRBV5-1 to TRBJ2-7, with D perhaps TRBD2 (6 bases). V dropped 2 bases and J dropped 6 bases, with 18 bases sitting between them. Germline V gene data show CDR1 as SGHRS and CDR2 as YFSETQ. This CDR3 is built from 15 residues. CDR3 sequence (DNA): TGCGCCAGCAGCTTTTTTGGTGGGGGGACCTTCGAGCAGTACTTC. Translated: CASSFFGGGTFEQYF.

The chain recombines TRBV6-4 with TRBJ2-6; 12 positions agree with TRBD2. With 7 bases clipped from V and 2 bases from J, the junction kept 0 bases outside the gene matches. Germline V gene sequence: CDR1 MRHNA, CDR2 SNTAGT. This CDR3 has 15 amino acids. CDR3 DNA: TGTGCCAGCACTAGCGGGGGGGCTGGGGCCAACGTCCTGACTTTC. It encodes CASTSGGAGANVLTF.

This clone was detected once. The rearrangement joins TRBV19 to TRBJ1-2; 12 bases are a match to TRBD1. The germline V gene encodes CDR1 LNHDA and CDR2 SQIVND (reference sequence). This CDR3 comprises 15 residues. Germline trimming cut 5 bases from V and 4 bases from J; bases unmatched to any gene: 5. In DNA form, the CDR3 reads TGTGCCAGTAGTCTAGGGACAGGGGGCGCCTATGGCTACACCTTC. Protein product: CASSLGTGGAYGYTF.

The chain links TRBV5-1 to TRBJ1-2, with 7 bases aligning to TRBD1. Germline assignment: CDR1 SGHRS and CDR2 YFSETQ. The V and J ends lost 0 bases and 3 bases, in that order; junction bases with no gene match: 11. This CDR3 has 17 amino acids. CDR3 nucleotides: TGCGCCAGCAGCTTGGGGCACCAAGGGGGCCAGGACTATGGCTACACCTTC. As protein: CASSLGHQGGQDYGYTF.

V gene TRBV30 combines with J gene TRBJ1-6, with D unclear. V was shortened by 8 bases and J by 6 bases, with 14 bases between the two germline ends. Germline assignment: CDR1 GTSNPN and CDR2 SVGIG (reference sequence). The CDR3 is made up of 13 amino acids. The CDR3 DNA reads TGTGCCGAACAAGGGCAGCTTAATTCACCCCTCCACTTT. Amino acid sequence: CAEQGQLNSPLHF. The full variable domain, its missing parts supplied by reference TRBV30 and TRBJ1-6, is SQTIHQWPATLVQPVGSPLSLECTVEGTSNPNLYWYRQAAGRGLQLLFYSVGIGQISSEVPQNLSASRPQDRQFILSSKKLLLSDSGFYLCAEQGQLNSPLHFGNGTRLTVT.

The gene calls are TRBV5-6 and TRBJ2-2; 8 bases are a match to TRBD1. Germline CDR1 and CDR2: SGHDT and YYEEEE. The CDR3 covers 17 residues. V trimming: 4 bases; J trimming: 8 bases; junction bases outside the gene matches: 16. The CDR3 protein is CASSPGQGKRARGELFF. The DNA for the CDR3 is TGTGCCAGCAGCCCAGGACAGGGTAAAAGGGCACGAGGGGAGCTGTTTTTT.

This chain's CDR3 is CASSMIRETGYEQYF. CDR3 sequence (DNA): TGTGCCAGCAGCATGATAAGGGAAACTGGCTACGAGCAGTACTTC. V and J are TRBV21-1 and TRBJ2-7. TRBV21-1 is marked as a pseudogene. This CDR3 has 15 amino acids.

This chain joins TRBV5-1 and TRBJ2-3, with D perhaps matching TRBD1 (5 bases). Germline CDR1 and CDR2: SGHRS and YFSETQ. This CDR3 contains 16 residues. The V and J ends lost 0 bases and 3 bases respectively, with 14 bases between them. CDR3 bases: TGCGCCAGCAGCTTGGTGTCAGGGTCTGAAACAGATACGCAGTATTTT. This translates into CASSLVSGSETDTQYF.

The chain has TRBV10-2 and TRBJ2-2; possible D gene TRBD2, 5 bases. V lost 0 bases and J 6 bases, leaving 11 bases between the germline ends. Germline V CDR1 and CDR2: WSHSY, SAAADI. The CDR3 loop spans 15 amino acids. CDR3: CASSESASIPGELFF. The CDR3 nucleotides are TGCGCCAGCAGTGAGTCCGCTAGCATCCCCGGGGAGCTGTTTTTT.

The chain links TRBV28 to TRBJ1-2; TRBD1 aligns across 7 bases. CDR3 length: 17 residues. V lost 6 bases, J lost 4 bases, and 17 bases stayed unmatched. CDR1 and CDR2 (germline): MDHEN, SYDVKM. Written as DNA, the CDR3 is TGTGCCAGCAGACAACCGACAGGGAGAATCGACCTCTATGGCTACACCTTC. Its protein product is CASRQPTGRIDLYGYTF.

The rearrangement joins TRBV7-9 to TRBJ1-2; a possible D gene is TRBD1 (6 bases). Per germline, CDR1 SEHNR and CDR2 FQNEAQ (reference sequence). V was shortened by 3 bases and J by 8 bases, with 19 bases between the two germline ends. The length of the CDR3 is 15 residues. The DNA for the CDR3 is TGTGCCAGCAGCTTCGTACAACGGGAGGGGGAAGGCTACACCTTC. Translated: CASSFVQREGEGYTF.

The rearrangement uses TRBV19 and TRBJ1-5, with 8 bases lining up with TRBD1. CDR1 and CDR2 from the germline V gene are LNHDA and SQIVND (reference sequence). CDR3 length equals 16 residues. V was clipped by 11 bases and J by 4 bases; unmatched bases: 16. The CDR3: CARGFRGTGRNQPQHF. The CDR3 DNA sequence: TGTGCCCGCGGATTTCGGGGGACAGGACGGAATCAGCCCCAGCATTTT.

The rearrangement links TRBV7-8 to TRBJ1-1; perhaps TRBD1 as D (6 bases). The V gene's germline CDR1 is SGHVS and CDR2 FQNEAQ. CDR3 length equals 16 residues. Trimming removed 3 bases from V and 3 bases from J, with 17 bases in between. CDR3 sequence: CASSFLNRVGDTEAFF. CDR3 in DNA: TGTGCCAGCAGCTTCCTGAACAGGGTCGGGGACACTGAAGCTTTCTTT.

V gene TRBV2 combines with J gene TRBJ2-3; 7 bases line up with TRBD2. The CDR3 spans 15 residues. Germline CDR1 SNHLY, CDR2 FYNNEI. V shed 6 bases and J 4 bases; nucleotides not matched to a gene: 10. CDR3 DNA: TGTGCCAGCAGCCCCTGGGAGGGCCGGGCAGATACGCAGTATTTT. It specifies CASSPWEGRADTQYF.

The chain employs TRBV4-1 and TRBJ1-2, with a weak D call TRBD1 (5 bases). V was clipped by 0 bases and J by 3 bases, with 14 bases between them. The CDR3 has 16 amino acids. CDR1 and CDR2 (germline): MGHRA, YSYEKL. As DNA, the CDR3 is TGCGCCAGCAGCCAAGATGGGAAGGGGAGCGACTATGGCTACACCTTC. Translated, it gives CASSQDGKGSDYGYTF.

This clone has only one observation. An end of the junction does not agree with germline; a read error may underlie this. The rearrangement links TRBV9 to TRBJ2-3; 12 bases fit TRBD2. The CDR3 sequence is 19 residues long. CDR1 is SGDLS, CDR2 YYNGEE, per germline. The CDR3, as DNA: TGTGCCAGCAGCCCAAGGGGGCTAGCGGGGGGGTACAGCACAAATACGCAGTATTTT. Translated: CASSPRGLAGGYSTNTQYF. Looking up the rest from reference TRBV9 and TRBJ2-3 gives the full variable domain: DSGVTQTPKHLITATGQRVTLRCSPRSGDLSVYWYQQSLDQGLQFLIQYYNGEERAKGNILERFSAQQFPDLHSELNLSSLELGDSALYFCASSPRGLAGGYSTNTQYFGPGTRLTVL.

The chain links TRBV5-5 to TRBJ1-5; 10 bases are shared with TRBD1. The CDR3 runs 15 residues. V dropped 4 bases and J dropped 3; count of bases not matched to a gene: 4. CDR1 is SGHKS, CDR2 YYEKEE, per germline (reference sequence). The CDR3 DNA is TGTGCCAGCAGCACCGGGACAGGGGTCAATCAGCCCCAGCATTTT. Translating it yields CASSTGTGVNQPQHF.

This clone was recorded once. V usage is TRBV7-7 and J usage is TRBJ2-3, with D possibly matching TRBD1 (5 bases). The V gene's germline CDR1 is SSHAT and CDR2 FNYEAQ (reference sequence). The CDR3 is 16 residues long. Trimming left V 5 bases short and J 0 bases short, with 15 bases between. The chain's CDR3 is CASSPRTLPSTDTQYF. The CDR3 DNA reads as TGTGCCAGCAGCCCTAGGACATTACCTAGCACAGATACGCAGTATTTT.

This rearrangement joins TRBV7-8 to TRBJ1-6, with D unresolved. The CDR3 totals 13 residues. Germline V lookup: CDR1 SGHVS, CDR2 FQNEAQ. Between the trimmed V and J ends, which lost 1 base and 6 bases, there was a span of 4 bases. The DNA of the CDR3 is TGTGCCAGCAGCTTAGGGCTTAATTCACCCCTCCACTTT. Translation gives CASSLGLNSPLHF.

V and J are TRBV4-1 and TRBJ1-4; possible D gene TRBD1, 5 bases. The V end lost 4 bases, the J end lost 2 bases, and 11 bases lay between the germline ends. Germline V gene data show CDR1 as MGHRA and CDR2 as YSYEKL. This CDR3 is built from 15 residues. As DNA, the CDR3 is TGCGCCAGCAGCCCGCCGGGACGGACTAATGAAAAACTGTTTTTT. The encoded protein is CASSPPGRTNEKLFF.

This CDR3 reads CASSLSRVSNNEQFF. CDR3 bases: TGTGCCAGCAGTTTATCTCGGGTCAGCAACAATGAGCAGTTCTTC. The genes are TRBV27 and TRBJ2-1; no firm D call. Trimming removed 0 bases at V and 5 bases at J, with 11 bases between. Germline V gene lookup returns CDR1 MNHEY and CDR2 SMNVEV (reference sequence). The CDR3 loop spans 15 amino acids.

The CDR3, as DNA: TGTGCCAGCAGCCCCGTGGCGGGCAGAGGCTATGGCTACACCTTC. Residues: CASSPVAGRGYGYTF. The rearrangement joins TRBV5-4 to TRBJ1-2; D ambiguous. The V gene's germline CDR1 is SGHNT and CDR2 YYREEE (reference sequence). The CDR3 is 15 amino acids. V gave up 4 bases and J gave up 4 bases, with 17 bases separating them.